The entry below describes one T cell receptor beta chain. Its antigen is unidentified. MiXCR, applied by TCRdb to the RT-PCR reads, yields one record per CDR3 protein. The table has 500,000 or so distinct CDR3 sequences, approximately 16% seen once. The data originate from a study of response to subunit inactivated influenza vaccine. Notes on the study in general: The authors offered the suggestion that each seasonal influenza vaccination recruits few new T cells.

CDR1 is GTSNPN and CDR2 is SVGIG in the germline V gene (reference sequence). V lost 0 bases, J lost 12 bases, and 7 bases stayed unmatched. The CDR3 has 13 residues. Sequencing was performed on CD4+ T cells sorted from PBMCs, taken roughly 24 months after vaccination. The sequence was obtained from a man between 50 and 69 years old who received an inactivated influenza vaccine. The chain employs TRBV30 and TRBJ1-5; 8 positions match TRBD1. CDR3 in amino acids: CAWSVGAGGGQHF. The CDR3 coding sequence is TGTGCCTGGAGTGTAGGTGCAGGGGGCGGCCAGCATTTT.